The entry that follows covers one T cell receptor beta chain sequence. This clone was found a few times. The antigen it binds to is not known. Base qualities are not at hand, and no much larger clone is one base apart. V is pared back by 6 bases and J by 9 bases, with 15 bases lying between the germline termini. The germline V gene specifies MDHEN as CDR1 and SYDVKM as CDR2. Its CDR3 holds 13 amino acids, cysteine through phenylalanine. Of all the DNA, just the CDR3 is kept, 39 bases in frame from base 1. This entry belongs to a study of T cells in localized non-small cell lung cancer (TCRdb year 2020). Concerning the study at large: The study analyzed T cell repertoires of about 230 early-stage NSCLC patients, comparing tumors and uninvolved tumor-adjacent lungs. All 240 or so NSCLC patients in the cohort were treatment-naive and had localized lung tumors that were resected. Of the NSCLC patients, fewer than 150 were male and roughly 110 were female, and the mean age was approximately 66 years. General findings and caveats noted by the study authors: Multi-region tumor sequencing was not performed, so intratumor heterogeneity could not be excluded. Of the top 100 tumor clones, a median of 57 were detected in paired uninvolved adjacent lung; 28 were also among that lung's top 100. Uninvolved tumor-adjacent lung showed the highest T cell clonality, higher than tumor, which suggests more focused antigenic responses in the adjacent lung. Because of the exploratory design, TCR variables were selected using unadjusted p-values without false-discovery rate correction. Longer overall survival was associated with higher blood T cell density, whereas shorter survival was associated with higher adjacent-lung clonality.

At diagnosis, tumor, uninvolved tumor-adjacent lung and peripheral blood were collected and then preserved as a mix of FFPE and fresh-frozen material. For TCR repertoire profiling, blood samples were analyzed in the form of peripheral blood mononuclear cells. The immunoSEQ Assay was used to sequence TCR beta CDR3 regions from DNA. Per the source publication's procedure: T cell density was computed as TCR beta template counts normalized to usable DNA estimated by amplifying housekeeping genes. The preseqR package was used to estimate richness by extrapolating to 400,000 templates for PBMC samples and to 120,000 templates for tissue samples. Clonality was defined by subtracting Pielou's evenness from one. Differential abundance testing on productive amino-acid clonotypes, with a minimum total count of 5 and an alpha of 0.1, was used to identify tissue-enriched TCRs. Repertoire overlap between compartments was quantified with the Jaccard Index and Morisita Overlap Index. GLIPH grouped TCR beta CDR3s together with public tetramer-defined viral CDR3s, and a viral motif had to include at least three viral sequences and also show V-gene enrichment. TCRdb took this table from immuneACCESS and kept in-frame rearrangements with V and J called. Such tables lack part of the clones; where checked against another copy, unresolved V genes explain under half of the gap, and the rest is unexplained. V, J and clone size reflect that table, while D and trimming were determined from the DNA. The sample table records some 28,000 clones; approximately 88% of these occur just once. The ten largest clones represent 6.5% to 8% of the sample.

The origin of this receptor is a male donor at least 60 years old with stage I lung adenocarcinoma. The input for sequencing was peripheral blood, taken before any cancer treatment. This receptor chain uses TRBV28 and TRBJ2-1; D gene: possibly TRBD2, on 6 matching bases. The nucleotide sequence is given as TGTGCCAGCAGGCTGGGGGGAGGCGGTGAGCAGTTCTTC. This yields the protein CASRLGGGGEQFF. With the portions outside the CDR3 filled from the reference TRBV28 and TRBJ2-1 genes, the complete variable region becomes DVKVTQSSRYLVKRTGEKVFLECVQDMDHENMFWYRQDPGLGLRLIYFSYDVKMKEKGDIPEGYSVSREKKERFSLILESASTNQTSMYLCASRLGGGGEQFFGPGTRLTVL.